The 21 T cell receptor beta chains given below trace back to one sample, sequenced in a study of blood T cell repertoires in COVID-19. This table comes from immunoSEQ multiplex PCR, and its TCRdb copy is limited to in-frame clones, with some not included. The repertoire has over 400,000 clones, about 88% of them found once; the top ten carry approximately 8.3%. Sequenced input: PBMCs or T cells enriched from blood (not recorded which). These receptors all stem from a woman aged 60 to 75 who had recovered from COVID-19.

J is TRBJ2-3 and V is TRBV10-3, with TRBD1 matching over 12 bases. Unmatched junction bases numbered 4, after V lost 8 bases and J lost 4 bases. Germline V lookup: CDR1 ENHRY, CDR2 SYGVKD. The CDR3 is 14 residues long. CDR3 sequence (DNA): TGTGCCATCTCCGGGACAGGGGGCCCAGATACGCAGTATTTT. It codes for CAISGTGGPDTQYF.

V is TRBV27 and J is TRBJ1-3, with unresolved D. Germline CDR1 and CDR2: MNHEY and SMNVEV (reference sequence). The CDR3 runs 20 residues. Trimming took off 6 bases at V and 5 bases at J, with 32 bases between the two ends. The CDR3 spells CASSRRSSGSSAQTRNTIYF. The CDR3 DNA reads as TGTGCCAGCAGCCGTCGGTCGTCGGGGTCCTCCGCCCAAACTCGAAACACCATATATTTT.

The chain links TRBV20-1 to TRBJ2-1; D is undetermined. Germline V gene lookup returns CDR1 DFQATT and CDR2 SNEGSKA (reference sequence). V was shortened by 6 bases and J by 7 bases, with 10 bases between the two germline ends. This CDR3 contains 11 residues. CDR3 region: CSASRVNEQFF. The CDR3 DNA reads as TGCAGTGCGTCGCGCGTTAATGAGCAGTTCTTC.

The chain uses TRBV11-2 and TRBJ2-7; 9 bases are shared with TRBD1. The CDR3 has 15 residues. V was clipped by 1 base and J by 3 bases; unmatched bases: 4. Germline V gene sequence: CDR1 SGHAT, CDR2 FQNNGV. The CDR3 spells CASSLAGTGIYEQYV. The CDR3 DNA reads TGTGCCAGCAGCTTAGCCGGGACAGGGATCTACGAGCAGTACGTC.

This clone was observed a few times. The V gene is TRBV29-1, the J gene TRBJ2-1; 9 bases are shared with TRBD1. The germline V gene encodes CDR1 SQVTM and CDR2 ANQGSEA. This CDR3 spans 16 amino acids. V was clipped by 6 bases and J by 7 bases; unmatched bases: 16. DNA of the CDR3: TGCAGCGTCGTGAACAGTTGGACAGGGGAACGGAATGAGCAGTTCTTC. This encodes CSVVNSWTGERNEQFF.

The chain has TRBV21-1 and TRBJ2-3; the table gives TRBD2 as D, unverified against the DNA. TRBV21-1 is a listed pseudogene. The length of the CDR3 is 21 residues. The CDR3 loop is CASSTHVGLAGRPRGTDTQYF. The CDR3 DNA reads as TGTGCCAGCAGCACGCACGTCGGACTAGCGGGGAGGCCCAGAGGCACAGATACGCAGTATTTT.

This chain uses TRBV2 with TRBJ1-1; no definite D call. The V gene lost 8 bases and the J gene lost 5 bases, with 9 bases spanning the gap. The CDR3 sequence is 11 residues long. The germline CDR1 and CDR2 sequences are SNHLY and FYNNEI. The CDR3 DNA reads TGTGCCAGCGGAGTGGGTACTGAAGCTTTCTTT. Residues: CASGVGTEAFF.

The gene calls are TRBV28 and TRBJ1-5; 10 bases map to TRBD1. Losses at the gene ends were 2 bases for V and 7 bases for J; bases not matched to a gene: 5. CDR1 is MDHEN, CDR2 SYDVKM, per germline. This CDR3 has 15 residues. The CDR3 reads CASSLDRGREQPQHF. The CDR3 DNA reads as TGTGCCAGCAGTTTAGACAGGGGGCGCGAACAGCCCCAGCATTTT. Variable domain in full (rest from reference TRBV28 and TRBJ1-5): DVKVTQSSRYLVKRTGEKVFLECVQDMDHENMFWYRQDPGLGLRLIYFSYDVKMKEKGDIPEGYSVSREKKERFSLILESASTNQTSMYLCASSLDRGREQPQHFGDGTRLSIL.

This clone has a handful of counts. The CDR3 coding sequence is TGTGCCAGCAACCGTGATTACAGGTACGAGCAGTACGTC. Its protein product is CASNRDYRYEQYV. J is TRBJ2-7 and V is TRBV2; D is possibly TRBD1 (5 bases). The CDR3 totals 13 residues. Trimming left V 7 bases short and J 4 bases short, with 14 bases between. Germline V gene sequence: CDR1 SNHLY, CDR2 FYNNEI.

This clone was seen a few times. The rearrangement joins TRBV19 to TRBJ1-5; 9 positions match TRBD1. CDR1 and CDR2 from the germline V gene are LNHDA and SQIVND (reference sequence). This CDR3 has 13 amino acids. Trimming removed 6 bases from V and 7 bases from J; junction bases left unmatched: 4. CDR3 protein: CASRDRGSQPQHF. The CDR3 bases are TGTGCCAGTAGGGACAGGGGATCCCAGCCCCAGCATTTT.

The gene calls are TRBV6-5 and TRBJ2-1, with D possibly matching TRBD2 (7 bases). The germline gives CDR1 MNHEY, CDR2 SVGAGI. The CDR3 is 11 amino acids. Trimming stripped 7 bases from V and 10 bases from J, with 11 bases between. The CDR3 is CASTGGREQFF. CDR3 nucleotide sequence: TGTGCCAGCACGGGGGGCCGAGAGCAGTTCTTC.

V and J are TRBV18 and TRBJ2-2, with TRBD1 matching 8 bases. From germline, CDR1 is KGHSH and CDR2 LQKENI. V dropped 4 bases and J dropped 4; count of bases not matched to a gene: 8. The CDR3 runs 16 residues. This CDR3 reads CASSLPTGALTGELFF. CDR3 nucleotides: TGTGCCAGCTCACTCCCGACAGGGGCACTCACCGGGGAGCTGTTTTTT.

CDR3 in amino acids: CASSYLAPDEQFF. CDR3 nucleotides: TGTGCCAGCAGTTACCTGGCCCCCGATGAGCAGTTCTTC. The chain employs TRBV6-6 and TRBJ2-1; no firm D call. The germline V and J ends were trimmed by 2 bases and 8 bases, with 10 bases remaining between them. Germline V gives CDR1 MNHNY, CDR2 SVGAGI (reference sequence). CDR3 size: 13 residues.

The gene calls are TRBV11-2 and TRBJ1-3; D remains unclear. The V end was cut by 2 bases, the J end by 8 bases, with 7 bases between. The germline CDR1 and CDR2 sequences are SGHAT and FQNNGV. There are 12 residues in the CDR3. The CDR3: CASSLLEYTIYF. Here the CDR3 DNA reads TGTGCCAGCAGCTTACTCGAGTACACCATATATTTT.

This chain connects TRBV4-1 to TRBJ1-4, with D possibly matching TRBD1 (5 bases). Trimming removed 4 bases at V and 6 bases at J, with 12 bases between. This CDR3 has 14 amino acids. The germline CDR1 and CDR2 sequences are MGHRA and YSYEKL. CDR3 sequence (DNA): TGCGCCAGCAGCCCGACTCGGGGGGATGAAAAACTGTTTTTT. It is translated as CASSPTRGDEKLFF.

The chain couples TRBV12-5 to TRBJ2-3; 8 nucleotides align to TRBD1. This CDR3 has 13 residues. Germline values: CDR1 LGHNT, CDR2 FRNRAP. After removal of 4 bases from V and 9 bases from J, the junction contained 6 bases not matched to a gene. The CDR3 region is CASGYFRQGTQYF. CDR3 DNA sequence: TGTGCTAGTGGTTATTTCAGACAGGGGACGCAGTATTTT.

J is TRBJ2-4 and V is TRBV6-5; 8 bases agree with TRBD1. The CDR3 has 14 amino acids. Per the germline V gene, CDR1 is MNHEY and CDR2 is SVGAGI. Unmatched junction bases numbered 7, after V lost 6 bases and J lost 6 bases. The CDR3 region has the DNA TGTGCCAGCAGCCACCGGACAGGGCCAAACATTCAGTACTTC. Translating it yields CASSHRTGPNIQYF.

The chain carries TRBV4-1 and TRBJ1-5, with D perhaps matching TRBD1 (5 bases). Germline loops: CDR1 MGHRA, CDR2 YSYEKL. The CDR3 is 17 amino acids. V lost 1 base and J 0 bases, leaving 13 bases between the germline ends. CDR3 residues: CASSQVGGGNSNQPQHF. CDR3 nucleotides: TGCGCCAGCAGCCAAGTTGGCGGGGGAAATAGCAATCAGCCCCAGCATTTT.

A single count supports this clone. This CDR3 is CASKQGGTDTQYF. The DNA of the CDR3 is TGCGCCAGCAAACAGGGGGGAACAGATACGCAGTATTTT. The rearrangement uses TRBV5-1 and TRBJ2-3, with 8 positions matching TRBD1. This CDR3 spans 13 amino acids. Per the germline V gene, CDR1 is SGHRS and CDR2 is YFSETQ. V gave up 6 bases and J gave up 3 bases; unmatched junction bases: 3.

This clone was recorded once. The chain joins TRBV2 to TRBJ2-3; a weak D match, TRBD2 (6 bases). The CDR3 is 14 residues long. Trimming took 7 bases from V and 3 from J, leaving 14 bases between them. Germline CDR1 reads SNHLY; CDR2 reads FYNNEI. CDR3 sequence reads: CASKPGVSTDTQYF. The CDR3 DNA sequence: TGTGCCAGCAAGCCGGGGGTGTCGACAGATACGCAGTATTTT.

V gene TRBV10-2 combines with J gene TRBJ2-5; 8 nucleotides align to TRBD1. V was clipped by 5 bases and J by 5 bases; unmatched bases: 10. The CDR3 has 15 residues. The germline V gene has CDR1 WSHSY and CDR2 SAAADI. As DNA, the CDR3 is TGCGCCAGCAGTCTTGACAGGGGTGTGTGGGAGACCCAGTACTTC. Translated, it gives CASSLDRGVWETQYF.